This T cell receptor beta chain was recorded in a study of early stage breast cancer tumors. On the study more broadly: Among approximately 12 ER+/PR+/HER2- tumors, eight were ductal, four lobular. Average read coverage per sample was roughly 9.1-fold.

Remarks on this clone: Its antigen remains unknown.

Germline V gene data show CDR1 as KGHSY and CDR2 as FQNENV. The CDR3 spans 14 residues. Trimming stripped 9 bases from V and 0 bases from J, with 12 bases between. The repertoire was sequenced with immunoSEQ multiplex PCR; TCRdb's copy has only in-frame clones and lacks some. The table records about 72,000 clones, roughly three quarters of them present only once. Findings and limits, study-wide: In about 90% of the 16 patients, blood comparison separated tumor from normal breast. Most shared enriched TCRB sequences were commonly generated ones.

V is TRBV16 and J is TRBJ1-5; tentative D call: TRBD1 (5 bases). Sample: blood. The clonotype was recovered from a person between 60 and 69 years old with breast cancer. DNA of the CDR3: TGTGCCAGTCGTGGGGCGTTTAGCAATCAGCCCCAGCATTTT. Protein product: CASRGAFSNQPQHF.